The 11 T cell receptor beta chains below all came from one sample that was sequenced in a study of blood T cell repertoires in COVID-19. The protocol was immunoSEQ multiplex PCR, while the TCRdb copy is restricted to in-frame clones and leaves out a portion. The table lists 380,000 or so clones, around 92% of them singletons. The sample consisted of peripheral blood. Source of these receptors: a middle-aged man with acute or convalescent COVID-19.

The chain employs TRBV25-1 and TRBJ2-5; perhaps TRBD2 as D (5 bases). V lost 2 bases, J lost 4 bases, and 14 bases lay in between. This CDR3 is 15 amino acids long. Germline CDR1 reads MGHDK; CDR2 reads SYGVNS. CDR3: CASSEEGKRVETQYF. The CDR3 region has the DNA TGTGCCAGCAGTGAAGAGGGTAAACGGGTAGAGACCCAGTACTTC. Full variable domain (missing parts from reference TRBV25-1 and TRBJ2-5): EADIYQTPRYLVIGTGKKITLECSQTMGHDKMYWYQQDPGMELHLIHYSYGVNSTEKGDLSSESTVSRIRTEHFPLTLESARPSHTSQYLCASSEEGKRVETQYFGPGTRLLVL.

J is TRBJ1-1 and V is TRBV27; TRBD1 matches at 10 bases. This CDR3 contains 12 residues. CDR1 and CDR2 (germline): MNHEY, SMNVEV (reference sequence). Losses at the gene ends were 6 bases for V and 9 bases for J; bases not matched to a gene: 4. CDR3 DNA: TGTGCCAGCAGCCGGGGACAGGGGAAAGCTTTCTTT. It codes for CASSRGQGKAFF.

This clone was picked up one time. The chain couples TRBV19 to TRBJ1-1; TRBD1 aligns across 7 bases. This CDR3 comprises 16 residues. In germline, CDR1 is LNHDA, CDR2 SQIVND (reference sequence). Trimming took 5 bases from V and 0 from J; bases not matched to a gene: 9. The CDR3 nucleotides are TGTGCCAGTAGTGAGGAGACGGGACAGATGAACACTGAAGCTTTCTTT. Protein: CASSEETGQMNTEAFF.

This chain uses TRBV27 with TRBJ1-3; no definite D call. This CDR3 contains 13 residues. Germline values: CDR1 MNHEY, CDR2 SMNVEV (reference sequence). Trimming pared 6 bases from V and 1 base from J, leaving 7 bases between. The CDR3 bases are TGTGCCAGCAGCCCCCATTCTGGAAACACCATATATTTT. It is translated as CASSPHSGNTIYF.

The V gene is TRBV5-5, the J gene TRBJ2-4, with D possibly being TRBD2 (6 bases). Germline loops: CDR1 SGHKS, CDR2 YYEKEE (reference sequence). Deletions cut 2 bases from V and 5 bases from J, with 8 bases between. The CDR3 is made up of 13 amino acids. The CDR3, as DNA: TGTGCCAGCAGCTTATGGGGGGAAAACATTCAGTACTTC. Translating gives CASSLWGENIQYF.

The rearrangement uses TRBV7-2 and TRBJ1-5; the D is unclear. Trimming stripped 3 bases from V and 7 bases from J, with 10 bases between. The CDR3 is 13 residues long. Germline CDR1 and CDR2: SGHTA and FQGNSA. The CDR3 sequence: CASSLGNRQPQHF. The CDR3 bases are TGTGCCAGCAGCTTGGGCAACAGACAGCCCCAGCATTTT.

The chain carries TRBV18 and TRBJ2-3; 13 positions match TRBD2. V was pared by 6 bases and J by 5 bases, with 5 bases of the junction left unmatched. The germline V gene has CDR1 KGHSH and CDR2 LQKENI. There are 15 residues in the CDR3. The DNA for the CDR3 is TGTGCCAGCTCCCGACTAGCGGGAGGTCGAGATACGCAGTATTTT. Translating gives CASSRLAGGRDTQYF.

V usage is TRBV9 and J usage is TRBJ2-7; 7 positions match TRBD1. Germline values: CDR1 SGDLS, CDR2 YYNGEE. J gave up 0 bases and V 4 bases, and 7 bases lay outside the gene matches. The CDR3 is 15 amino acids. The CDR3 here is CASSLRDSVSYEQYF. The CDR3 DNA sequence: TGTGCCAGCAGCCTCCGGGACAGTGTCTCCTACGAGCAGTACTTC.

This clone has a single count. The CDR3, as DNA: TGCGCCAGCAGCCCCGGAGGCGGAAACTACGAGCAGTACTTC. Its translation is CASSPGGGNYEQYF. The gene calls are TRBV5-1 and TRBJ2-7, with D possibly being TRBD2 (5 bases). Germline V lookup: CDR1 SGHRS, CDR2 YFSETQ. This CDR3 comprises 14 residues. V gave up 4 bases and J gave up 3 bases, with 14 bases separating them. Looking up the rest from reference TRBV5-1 and TRBJ2-7 gives the full variable domain: KAGVTQTPRYLIKTRGQQVTLSCSPISGHRSVSWYQQTPGQGLQFLFEYFSETQRNKGNFPGRFSGRQFSNSRSEMNVSTLELGDSALYLCASSPGGGNYEQYFGPGTRLTVT.

V usage is TRBV6-4 and J usage is TRBJ2-1; TRBD2 aligns across 10 bases. The CDR3 consists of 16 residues. V was pared by 6 bases and J by 7 bases, with 12 bases of the junction left unmatched. Germline assignment: CDR1 MRHNA and CDR2 SNTAGT. CDR3: CASSETPGTSVNEQFF. The DNA of the CDR3 is TGTGCCAGCAGCGAGACGCCCGGGACTAGCGTGAATGAGCAGTTCTTC.

The CDR3 coding sequence is TGTGCCATCTCACCGGGGGGGGTCGGGGAGCTGTTTTTT. Translated, it gives CAISPGGVGELFF. The V call is TRBV12-3 or TRBV12-4, the J call TRBJ2-2; 8 bases match TRBD2. The V segment lost 10 bases and the J segment 7 bases; nucleotides outside the gene matches: 8. The length of the CDR3 is 13 residues.